This T cell receptor (beta chain) is drawn from a study of blood T cell repertoires in COVID-19. The wider study: Samples taken during acute and convalescent COVID-19 were collected in the United States, Italy and Spain. T cells, B-cell-depleted T cells, or PBMCs supplied cDNA or gDNA.

This CDR3 has 11 residues. Trimming cost V 1 base and J 15 bases, with 9 bases left between them. In germline, CDR1 is MGHRA, CDR2 YSYEKL. Under the authors' procedure: Estimation of nucleated cell counts relied on the amplification of reference gene primers. Sequencing was performed with immunoSEQ multiplex PCR; in TCRdb, only in-frame clones are kept and a portion is missing. V, J and clone size were drawn from that table, and D and trimming were deduced from the DNA. Here the sample spans 130,000 or so clones, around 79% being singletons. Seattle patients were enrolled while actively infected and followed longitudinally.

The source material was peripheral blood. The chain carries TRBV4-1 and TRBJ1-4; no definite D call. The receptor was derived from a woman in her 70s with COVID-19, enrolled during active disease. The CDR3 nucleotides are TGCGCCAGCAGCCAAGGTACCGGTGTGTTTTTT. Protein sequence: CASSQGTGVFF.